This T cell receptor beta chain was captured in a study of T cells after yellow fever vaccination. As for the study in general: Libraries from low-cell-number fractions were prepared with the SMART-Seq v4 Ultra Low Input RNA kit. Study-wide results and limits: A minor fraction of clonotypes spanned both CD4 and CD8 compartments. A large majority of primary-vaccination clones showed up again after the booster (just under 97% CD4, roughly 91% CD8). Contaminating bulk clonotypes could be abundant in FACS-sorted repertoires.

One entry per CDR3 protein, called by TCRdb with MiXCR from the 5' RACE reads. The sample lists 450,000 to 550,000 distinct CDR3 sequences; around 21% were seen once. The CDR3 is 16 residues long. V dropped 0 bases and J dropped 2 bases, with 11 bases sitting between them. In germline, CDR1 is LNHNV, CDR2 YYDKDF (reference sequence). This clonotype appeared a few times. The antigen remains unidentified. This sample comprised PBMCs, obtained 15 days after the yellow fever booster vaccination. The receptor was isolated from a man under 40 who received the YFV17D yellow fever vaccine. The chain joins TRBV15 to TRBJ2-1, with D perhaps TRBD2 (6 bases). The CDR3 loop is CATSRDLGSAYNEQFF. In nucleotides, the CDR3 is TGTGCCACCAGCAGAGACCTCGGGAGTGCCTACAATGAGCAGTTCTTC.